This TCR beta chain derives from a study of Ad26.COV2.S vaccination and SARS-CoV-2 variants. At the level of the study: The authors gave Ad26.COV2.S intramuscularly, either once or twice 56 days apart.

Germline CDR1 and CDR2: SGHAT and FQNNGV. This CDR3 comprises 15 residues. V lost 1 base and J lost 4; bases outside the gene matches: 2. Details on this clone: Its antigen is currently unknown.

Libraries were prepared by immunoSEQ multiplex PCR; TCRdb keeps only in-frame clonotypes and omits some of them. The table lists some 330,000 clones, roughly 90% of them singletons. Findings and limits, study-wide: The breadth of spike-specific CD8+ and CD4+ T cell responses after vaccination was reportedly substantial.

Treatment denoted: over 15 received Ad26.COV2.S at low or high dose, single or two shots; five or six received placebo; per-sample allocation not given. Samples came from day 63 after the first vaccine or placebo injection. Participants' vaccine, an Ad26 vector, delivered Wuhan-strain SARS-CoV-2 spike. This specimen was peripheral blood, taken in a trial of Ad26.COV2.S vaccine versus placebo. This chain uses TRBV11-2 with TRBJ2-7; TRBD2 matches 12 bases. The clonotype was recovered from a person between 18 and 65 years old who received the Ad26.COV2.S COVID-19 vaccine or a placebo. The CDR3 region is CASSLASGGAYEQYF. CDR3 bases: TGTGCCAGCAGCTTAGCTAGCGGGGGGGCTTACGAGCAGTACTTC.